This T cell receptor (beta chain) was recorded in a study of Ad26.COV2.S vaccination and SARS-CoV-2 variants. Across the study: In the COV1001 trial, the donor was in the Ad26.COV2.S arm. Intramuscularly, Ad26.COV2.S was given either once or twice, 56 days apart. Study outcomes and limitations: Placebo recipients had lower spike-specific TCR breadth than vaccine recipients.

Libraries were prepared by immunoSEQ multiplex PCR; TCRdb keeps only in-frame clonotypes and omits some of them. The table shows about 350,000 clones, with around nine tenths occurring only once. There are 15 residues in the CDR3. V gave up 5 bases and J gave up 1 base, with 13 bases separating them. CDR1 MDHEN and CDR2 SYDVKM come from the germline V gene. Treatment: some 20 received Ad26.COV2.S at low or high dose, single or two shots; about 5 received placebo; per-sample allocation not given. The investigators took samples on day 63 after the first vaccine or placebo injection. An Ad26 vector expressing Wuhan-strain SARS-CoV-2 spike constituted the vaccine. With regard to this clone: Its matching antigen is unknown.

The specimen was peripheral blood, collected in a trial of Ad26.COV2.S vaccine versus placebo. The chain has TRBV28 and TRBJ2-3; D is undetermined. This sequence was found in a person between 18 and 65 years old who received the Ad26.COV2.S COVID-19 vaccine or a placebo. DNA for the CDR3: TGTGCCAGCAGTGCACCGGGCCTGGGCACAGATACGCAGTATTTT. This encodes CASSAPGLGTDTQYF.